Listed below are T cell receptor beta chains from one sample, sequenced in a study of cytomegalovirus exposure and HLA in healthy donors. Here immunoSEQ multiplex PCR was the method, and the copy in TCRdb shows in-frame clones only, minus some. The table shows some 170,000 clones, with 82% occurring only once. The specimen sequenced was PBMCs. The receptors were gathered from a man aged 50 to 59 in good health and CMV-seropositive. Each CDR3 is given with its conserved first and last residue. The D gene is left open where the match is weak. Size tells how often a clone was seen (once, few, many) or the class of an expanded clone, and some rows leave it out.

TRBJ2-2 | TRBV11-2 | - | - | 15 | CASSLDRSSTGELFF | TGTGCCAGCAGCTTAGACAGGTCTTCAACCGGGGAGCTGTTTTTT
TRBJ2-5 | TRBV9 | - | - | 14 | CASSVGALGETQYF | TGTGCCAGCAGCGTAGGGGCCCTTGGAGAGACCCAGTACTTC
TRBJ1-2 | TRBV6-5 | few | - | 10 | CASRAIIYTF | TGTGCCAGCAGGGCAATAATCTACACCTTC
TRBJ2-7 | TRBV4-3 | - | - | 15 | CASSQALRGHYEQYF | TGCGCCAGCAGCCAAGCCCTGAGAGGACATTACGAGCAGTACTTC
TRBJ2-7 | TRBV6-6 | few | TRBD2 | 16 | CASSSFSSGISYEQYF | TGTGCCAGCAGTTCCTTTTCTAGCGGGATATCCTACGAGCAGTACTTC
TRBJ2-3 | TRBV9 | - | - | 10 | CANTTDTQYF | TGTGCCAACACGACAGATACGCAGTATTTT
TRBJ1-2 | TRBV7-3 | - | TRBD1 | 12 | CASGDRSYGYTF | TGTGCCAGCGGGGACAGGTCATATGGCTACACCTTC
TRBJ1-1 | TRBV5-5 | - | - | 14 | CASSPGGGRDEAFF | TGTGCCAGCAGCCCGGGAGGGGGGCGCGATGAAGCTTTCTTT
TRBJ1-5 | TRBV19 | - | - | 14 | CASRNVGDNQPQHF | TGTGCCAGTAGAAACGTAGGGGATAATCAGCCCCAGCATTTT
TRBJ2-1 | TRBV4-2 | few | TRBD2 | 15 | CASSQEAGGLSEQFF | TGTGCCAGCAGCCAAGAAGCGGGAGGCCTCAGTGAGCAGTTCTTC
TRBJ2-6 | TRBV5-4 | - | - | 14 | CASSFSSGANGLTF | TGTGCCAGCAGCTTCAGTTCTGGGGCCAACGGCCTGACTTTC
TRBJ1-2 | TRBV30 | - | TRBD1 | 14 | CAWSRDRGFYGYTF | TGTGCCTGGAGTCGGGACAGGGGATTCTATGGCTACACCTTC
TRBJ1-4 | TRBV7-8 | - | - | 15 | CASSPRGTTNEKLFF | TGTGCCAGCAGCCCCCGCGGGACAACTAATGAAAAACTGTTTTTT
TRBJ1-1 | TRBV7-9 | - | TRBD1 | 14 | CASSLGTGESEAFF | TGTGCCAGCAGCTTAGGGACAGGGGAGTCTGAAGCTTTCTTT
TRBJ2-7 | TRBV5-1 | - | - | 13 | CASRQGFNYEQYF | TGCGCCAGCAGACAGGGTTTTAACTACGAGCAGTACTTC
TRBJ2-4 | TRBV6-5 | - | - | 16 | CASSYRQDMAKNSQYF | TGTGCCAGCAGTTACAGGCAGGATATGGCCAAAAACAGTCAGTACTTC
TRBJ2-3 | TRBV7-2 | - | - | 17 | CASSLDRPAGGVSTQYF | TGTGCCAGCAGCTTGGATCGGCCAGCGGGCGGTGTTAGTACGCAGTATTTT
TRBJ2-2 | TRBV7-9 | - | TRBD1 | 16 | CASSLPGQGIGGELFF | TGTGCCAGCAGCTTACCGGGACAGGGGATAGGCGGGGAGCTGTTTTTT
TRBJ1-2 | TRBV6-1 | - | - | 15 | CASSGGGTTLRSYTF | TGTGCCAGCAGTGGGGGGGGTACAACTCTTCGAAGCTACACCTTC
TRBJ1-1 | TRBV9 | - | - | 13 | CASSVATRTEAFF | TGTGCCAGCAGCGTAGCAACCAGGACTGAAGCTTTCTTT
TRBJ2-7 | TRBV7-2 | - | - | 12 | CASSLLRYEQYF | TGTGCCAGCAGCCTCCTGAGGTACGAGCAGTACTTC
TRBJ2-1 | TRBV27 | - | TRBD1 | 14 | CASRGQGGHNEQFF | TGTGCCAGTCGTGGACAGGGCGGGCACAATGAGCAGTTCTTC
TRBJ1-1 | TRBV19 | - | - | 14 | CASSIDLPGREAFF | TGTGCCAGTAGTATAGATCTCCCTGGGAGGGAAGCTTTCTTT
TRBJ1-5 | TRBV28 | once | - | 13 | CASTPRVVQPQHF | TGTGCCAGCACCCCCAGGGTGGTTCAGCCCCAGCATTTT
TRBJ2-7 | TRBV6-6 | - | - | 15 | CASSYSSGRTYEQYF | TGTGCCAGCAGTTACTCCTCGGGGAGAACCTACGAGCAGTACTTC
TRBJ2-1 | TRBV5-1 | - | TRBD2 | 16 | CASSWTSGRALGEQFF | TGCGCCAGCAGCTGGACTAGCGGGAGGGCCCTCGGTGAGCAGTTCTTC
TRBJ2-4 | TRBV6-8 | - | - | 19 | CASRIRARGRPVAKNIQYF | TGTGCCAGCAGGATACGGGCCAGAGGGAGGCCTGTAGCCAAAAACATTCAGTACTTC
TRBJ1-3 | TRBV6-6 | once | TRBD1 | 16 | CASIPGQGKAGNTIYF | TGTGCCAGCATCCCCGGACAGGGAAAAGCTGGAAACACCATATATTTT
TRBJ2-7 | TRBV28 | - | TRBD1 | 16 | CASSSTAGTGSVEQYF | TGTGCCAGCAGTTCGACCGCCGGGACAGGTTCAGTCGAGCAGTACTTC
TRBJ2-5 | TRBV11-3 | - | - | 13 | CASSFFDGETQYF | TGTGCCAGCAGCTTCTTTGACGGGGAGACCCAGTACTTC
TRBJ2-3 | TRBV7-9 | - | TRBD2 | 16 | CASSLRPSGDLDTQYF | TGTGCCAGCAGCTTACGGCCTAGCGGGGATCTAGATACGCAGTATTTT
TRBJ2-3 | TRBV11-2 | once | - | 15 | CASSSPGVSTDTQYF | TGTGCCAGCAGCTCCCCGGGGGTGAGCACAGATACGCAGTATTTT
TRBJ1-1 | TRBV4-2 | - | - | 18 | CASSQDLRGAKMNTEAFF | TGTGCCAGCAGCCAAGACCTCAGGGGAGCGAAAATGAACACTGAAGCTTTCTTT
TRBJ2-7 | TRBV5-6 | - | TRBD2 | 16 | CASSWAVGLALYEQYF | TGTGCCAGCAGCTGGGCCGTAGGACTAGCCCTCTACGAGCAGTACTTC
TRBJ2-7 | TRBV5-1 | few | - | 14 | CASSFALARYEQYF | TGCGCCAGCAGCTTCGCACTAGCACGGTACGAGCAGTACTTC